The clone carrying this T cell receptor (beta chain) was found a few times. Its antigen is not identified. Expressed TCRB transcripts got sequenced, as all isolated RNA was reverse transcribed. The protocol was immunoSEQ multiplex PCR, while the TCRdb copy is restricted to in-frame clones and leaves out a portion. The table includes around 600,000 clones, around an eighth detected once. This CDR3 contains 13 residues. The germline V gene encodes CDR1 MNHEY and CDR2 SVGAGI. V was clipped by 4 bases and J by 6 bases, with 10 bases between them. The data belong to a study of beta chain features in type 1 diabetes. Study outcomes and limitations: Type 1 diabetes patients had moderately but significantly shorter TCRB CDR3s in all four CD4+ subsets.

The rearrangement uses TRBV6-5 and TRBJ1-5, with D hard to call. This sequence originates from a man aged 25 to 45 with type 1 diabetes. Sequencing was performed on naive CD4+ T cells from blood. CDR3 bases: TGTGCCAGCAGTTCTCGAGCTGGTCAGCCCCAGCATTTT. Translation gives CASSSRAGQPQHF.